This is a list of T cell receptor beta chains from one sample in a study of cytomegalovirus exposure and HLA in healthy donors. Profiled with immunoSEQ multiplex PCR; TCRdb holds only in-frame clones, not every one. Here the sample spans 200,000 to 250,000 clones, over 75% being singletons. The source material was PBMCs. The receptor set was obtained from a boy younger than 18 in good health and CMV-seronegative. The CDR3 runs from the conserved cysteine through the conserved F or W. A D gene is named only where the DNA matches it firmly. Clone size is shown for a subset of rows, as once, few, many or a class of expanded clone.

v_gene: TRBV2; d_gene: .; abundance: .; j_gene: TRBJ2-7; CDR3aa: CASKRGGSYEQYF; CDR3nt: TGTGCCAGCAAGAGGGGGGGGTCCTACGAGCAGTACTTC
v_gene: TRBV28; d_gene: TRBD1; abundance: .; j_gene: TRBJ1-2; CDR3aa: CASSLSGQGIYGYTF; CDR3nt: TGTGCCAGCAGTTTATCGGGACAGGGAATCTATGGCTACACCTTC
v_gene: TRBV5-6; d_gene: .; abundance: once; j_gene: TRBJ2-1; CDR3aa: CASSLVRTGKQFF; CDR3nt: TGTGCCAGCAGCTTGGTACGGACTGGTAAGCAGTTCTTC
v_gene: TRBV4-2; d_gene: TRBD2; abundance: .; j_gene: TRBJ2-2; CDR3aa: CASSQELPGLAGSPGELFF; CDR3nt: TGTGCCAGCAGCCAAGAACTTCCGGGACTAGCGGGATCCCCCGGGGAGCTGTTTTTT
v_gene: TRBV30; d_gene: .; abundance: .; j_gene: TRBJ1-2; CDR3aa: CAWSVLGVYGYTF; CDR3nt: TGTGCCTGGAGTGTACTAGGCGTCTATGGCTACACCTTC
v_gene: TRBV4-1; d_gene: TRBD2; abundance: .; j_gene: TRBJ2-7; CDR3aa: CASSLQPSGSYEQYF; CDR3nt: TGCGCCAGCAGCCTCCAACCGAGCGGGAGTTACGAGCAGTACTTC
v_gene: TRBV29-1; d_gene: .; abundance: .; j_gene: TRBJ1-2; CDR3aa: CSVESPANYGYTF; CDR3nt: TGCAGCGTTGAGTCTCCGGCTAACTATGGCTACACCTTC
v_gene: TRBV25-1; d_gene: .; abundance: .; j_gene: TRBJ1-6; CDR3aa: CASRGGTQRPLHF; CDR3nt: TGTGCCAGCAGGGGGGGGACTCAAAGACCCCTCCACTTT
v_gene: TRBV5-1; d_gene: .; abundance: .; j_gene: TRBJ1-3; CDR3aa: CASSLAGGFVSGNTIYF; CDR3nt: TGCGCCAGCAGCTTGGCTGGGGGGTTCGTTTCTGGAAACACCATATATTTT
v_gene: TRBV29-1; d_gene: .; abundance: few; j_gene: TRBJ1-1; CDR3aa: CSAVISGGNTEAFF; CDR3nt: TGCAGCGCCGTAATCTCCGGGGGTAACACTGAAGCTTTCTTT
v_gene: TRBV7-8; d_gene: TRBD1; abundance: .; j_gene: TRBJ2-1; CDR3aa: CASSFPGQGAATALFRTNEQFF; CDR3nt: TGTGCCAGCAGCTTCCCGGGACAGGGGGCTGCGACCGCATTGTTCCGGACCAATGAGCAGTTCTTC
v_gene: TRBV30; d_gene: .; abundance: .; j_gene: TRBJ1-2; CDR3aa: CAWSVLGRGDYGYTF; CDR3nt: TGTGCCTGGAGTGTACTCGGCAGGGGAGACTATGGCTACACCTTC
v_gene: TRBV5-1; d_gene: .; abundance: .; j_gene: TRBJ2-5; CDR3aa: CASSLDTGGETQYF; CDR3nt: TGCGCCAGCAGCTTGGACACGGGCGGGGAGACCCAGTACTTC
v_gene: TRBV6-5; d_gene: .; abundance: once; j_gene: TRBJ1-2; CDR3aa: CASRPGSSGLGYTF; CDR3nt: TGTGCCAGCAGACCGGGATCCTCCGGTCTTGGCTACACCTTC
v_gene: TRBV9; d_gene: .; abundance: .; j_gene: TRBJ2-3; CDR3aa: CASSVPREGGTDTQYF; CDR3nt: TGTGCCAGCAGCGTACCTCGTGAGGGGGGGACAGATACGCAGTATTTT
v_gene: TRBV11-3; d_gene: TRBD1; abundance: .; j_gene: TRBJ1-1; CDR3aa: CASSLSLGQGLGLNTEAFF; CDR3nt: TGTGCCAGCAGCTTATCCCTGGGACAGGGTCTCGGGTTGAACACTGAAGCTTTCTTT
v_gene: TRBV6-4; d_gene: .; abundance: .; j_gene: TRBJ1-1; CDR3aa: CASRGGGMTEAFF; CDR3nt: TGTGCCAGCAGGGGGGGAGGGATGACTGAAGCTTTCTTT
v_gene: TRBV13; d_gene: TRBD1; abundance: .; j_gene: TRBJ2-7; CDR3aa: CASGATGTGDYEQYF; CDR3nt: TGTGCCAGCGGAGCAACCGGGACAGGAGACTACGAGCAGTACTTC
v_gene: TRBV4-1; d_gene: TRBD2; abundance: .; j_gene: TRBJ2-3; CDR3aa: CASSPREGIQWDTQYF; CDR3nt: TGCGCCAGCAGCCCGCGGGAGGGGATTCAGTGGGATACGCAGTATTTT
v_gene: TRBV11-3; d_gene: TRBD1; abundance: .; j_gene: TRBJ2-3; CDR3aa: CASSWGQSADTQYF; CDR3nt: TGTGCCAGCAGCTGGGGACAGAGCGCAGATACGCAGTATTTT
v_gene: TRBV7-2; d_gene: .; abundance: .; j_gene: TRBJ1-2; CDR3aa: CASSPEAGGRGRYTF; CDR3nt: TGTGCCAGCAGCCCAGAGGCGGGGGGGCGGGGGAGGTACACCTTC
v_gene: TRBV7-8; d_gene: .; abundance: .; j_gene: TRBJ1-2; CDR3aa: CASSLMVGGSVFF; CDR3nt: TGTGCCAGCAGCTTAATGGTAGGGGGAAGCGTCTTCTTC
v_gene: TRBV11-3; d_gene: .; abundance: .; j_gene: TRBJ2-5; CDR3aa: CASSLAASKKETQYF; CDR3nt: TGTGCCAGCAGCTTAGCCGCCTCTAAGAAGGAGACCCAGTACTTC
v_gene: TRBV30; d_gene: .; abundance: .; j_gene: TRBJ2-7; CDR3aa: CAWRFVRGRSYEQYF; CDR3nt: TGTGCCTGGAGGTTCGTGCGGGGACGTTCCTACGAGCAGTACTTC
v_gene: TRBV6-6; d_gene: .; abundance: .; j_gene: TRBJ2-1; CDR3aa: CASSTTGFNEQFF; CDR3nt: TGTGCCAGCAGCACTACAGGGTTCAATGAGCAGTTCTTC
v_gene: TRBV30; d_gene: TRBD2; abundance: few; j_gene: TRBJ2-7; CDR3aa: CAWNAGDSGRAYEQYF; CDR3nt: TGTGCCTGGAACGCGGGAGATAGCGGGAGGGCGTACGAGCAGTACTTC
v_gene: TRBV5-4; d_gene: .; abundance: .; j_gene: TRBJ2-3; CDR3aa: CASSLSPSAVSANTQYF; CDR3nt: TGTGCCAGCAGCTTGTCCCCCTCCGCGGTCTCGGCAAATACGCAGTATTTT
v_gene: TRBV6-1; d_gene: .; abundance: .; j_gene: TRBJ2-2; CDR3aa: CASSEYRATTGELFF; CDR3nt: TGTGCCAGCAGTGAATACAGGGCCACCACCGGGGAGCTGTTTTTT
v_gene: TRBV6-1; d_gene: .; abundance: few; j_gene: TRBJ1-2; CDR3aa: CASSDETTGLLDGYTF; CDR3nt: TGTGCCAGCAGTGACGAAACCACAGGGCTGCTAGATGGCTACACCTTC
v_gene: TRBV10-3; d_gene: .; abundance: .; j_gene: TRBJ2-1; CDR3aa: CAISEAGSSYNEQFF; CDR3nt: TGTGCCATCAGTGAGGCGGGGAGCTCCTACAATGAGCAGTTCTTC
v_gene: TRBV6-1; d_gene: TRBD2; abundance: once; j_gene: TRBJ2-7; CDR3aa: CASTSSGYEQYF; CDR3nt: TGTGCCAGCACTAGTAGCGGGTACGAGCAGTACTTC
v_gene: TRBV2; d_gene: .; abundance: .; j_gene: TRBJ1-1; CDR3aa: CASSEHRAMNTEAFF; CDR3nt: TGTGCCAGCAGTGAACACAGGGCCATGAACACTGAAGCTTTCTTT
v_gene: TRBV9; d_gene: .; abundance: .; j_gene: TRBJ1-1; CDR3aa: CASSVAVNTEAFF; CDR3nt: TGTGCCAGCAGCGTAGCGGTGAACACTGAAGCTTTCTTT
v_gene: TRBV7-2; d_gene: TRBD1; abundance: few; j_gene: TRBJ1-1; CDR3aa: CASSWDRGTEAFF; CDR3nt: TGTGCCAGCAGCTGGGACAGGGGAACTGAAGCTTTCTTT
v_gene: TRBV6-1; d_gene: TRBD2; abundance: .; j_gene: TRBJ2-5; CDR3aa: CASSEGASGAQETQYF; CDR3nt: TGTGCCAGCAGTGAAGGGGCTAGCGGGGCCCAAGAGACCCAGTACTTC
v_gene: TRBV5-1; d_gene: TRBD1; abundance: few; j_gene: TRBJ1-6; CDR3aa: CASSHGQVEDSPLHF; CDR3nt: TGCGCCAGCAGCCACGGACAGGTCGAAGATTCACCCCTCCACTTT
v_gene: TRBV5-1; d_gene: TRBD1; abundance: .; j_gene: TRBJ2-7; CDR3aa: CASSLTGTASYEQYF; CDR3nt: TGCGCCAGCAGCTTGACCGGGACAGCTTCCTACGAGCAGTACTTC
v_gene: TRBV7-6; d_gene: .; abundance: .; j_gene: TRBJ2-5; CDR3aa: CASSLTGGVYQETQYF; CDR3nt: TGTGCCAGCAGCTTAACAGGGGGGGTGTACCAAGAGACCCAGTACTTC
v_gene: TRBV30; d_gene: .; abundance: .; j_gene: TRBJ1-5; CDR3aa: CAWSVSPRQPQHF; CDR3nt: TGTGCCTGGAGTGTATCTCCGAGGCAGCCCCAGCATTTT
v_gene: TRBV5-6; d_gene: TRBD2; abundance: few; j_gene: TRBJ2-1; CDR3aa: CASSKGLAGGPIYNEQFF; CDR3nt: TGTGCCAGCAGCAAGGGACTAGCGGGGGGCCCAATCTACAATGAGCAGTTCTTC
v_gene: TRBV4-1; d_gene: .; abundance: .; j_gene: TRBJ1-4; CDR3aa: CASSQDREKLFF; CDR3nt: TGCGCCAGCAGCCAAGATCGGGAAAAACTGTTTTTT
v_gene: TRBV13; d_gene: TRBD1; abundance: .; j_gene: TRBJ2-7; CDR3aa: CASSPGQATYEQYF; CDR3nt: TGTGCCAGCAGCCCGGGACAGGCCACCTACGAGCAGTACTTC
v_gene: TRBV27; d_gene: TRBD1; abundance: .; j_gene: TRBJ2-1; CDR3aa: CASSLLRDSSYNEQFF; CDR3nt: TGTGCCAGCAGTCTACTCCGGGACAGTTCCTACAATGAGCAGTTCTTC
v_gene: TRBV6-6; d_gene: TRBD2; abundance: .; j_gene: TRBJ2-7; CDR3aa: CASSYLGLADDEQYF; CDR3nt: TGTGCCAGCAGTTACTTGGGACTAGCGGACGACGAGCAGTACTTC
v_gene: TRBV29-1; d_gene: TRBD1; abundance: .; j_gene: TRBJ1-1; CDR3aa: CSVFSRGQDTEAFF; CDR3nt: TGCAGCGTCTTCAGCAGGGGGCAAGACACTGAAGCTTTCTTT
v_gene: TRBV27; d_gene: .; abundance: .; j_gene: TRBJ1-5; CDR3aa: CASSLTFGSLALGNQPQHF; CDR3nt: TGTGCCAGCAGTTTGACTTTTGGGAGTTTGGCCTTGGGCAATCAGCCCCAGCATTTT